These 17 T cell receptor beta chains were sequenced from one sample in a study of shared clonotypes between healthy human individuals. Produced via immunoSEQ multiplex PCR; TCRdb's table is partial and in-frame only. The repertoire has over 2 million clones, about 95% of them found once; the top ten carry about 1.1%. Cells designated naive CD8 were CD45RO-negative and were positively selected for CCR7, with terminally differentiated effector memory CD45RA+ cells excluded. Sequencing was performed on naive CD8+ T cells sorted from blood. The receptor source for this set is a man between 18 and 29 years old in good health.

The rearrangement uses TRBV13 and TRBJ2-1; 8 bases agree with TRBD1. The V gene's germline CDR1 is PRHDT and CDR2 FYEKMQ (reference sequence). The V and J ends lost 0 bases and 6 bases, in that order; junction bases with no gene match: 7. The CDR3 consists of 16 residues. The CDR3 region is CASSLGLGQAGNEQFF. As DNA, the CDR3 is TGTGCCAGCAGCTTAGGTCTGGGACAGGCGGGCAATGAGCAGTTCTTC.

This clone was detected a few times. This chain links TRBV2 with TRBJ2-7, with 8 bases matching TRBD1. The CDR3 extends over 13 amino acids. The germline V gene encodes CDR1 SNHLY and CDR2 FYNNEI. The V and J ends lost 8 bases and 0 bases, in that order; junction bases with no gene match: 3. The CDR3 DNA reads TGTGCCAGCGACAGGGGCGGCTCCTACGAGCAGTACTTC. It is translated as CASDRGGSYEQYF.

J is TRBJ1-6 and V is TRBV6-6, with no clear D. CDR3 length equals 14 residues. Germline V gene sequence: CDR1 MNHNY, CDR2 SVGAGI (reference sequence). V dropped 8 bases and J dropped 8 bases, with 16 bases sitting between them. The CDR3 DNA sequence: TGTGCCAGCGGTCAAACAATGCCCCATTCACCCCTCCACTTT. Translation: CASGQTMPHSPLHF.

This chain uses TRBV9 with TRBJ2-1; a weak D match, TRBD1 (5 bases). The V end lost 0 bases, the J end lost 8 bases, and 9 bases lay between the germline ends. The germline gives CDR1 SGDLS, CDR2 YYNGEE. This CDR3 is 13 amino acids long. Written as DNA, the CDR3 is TGTGCCAGCAGCGTAGAAGTCAGGGATGAGCAGTTCTTC. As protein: CASSVEVRDEQFF. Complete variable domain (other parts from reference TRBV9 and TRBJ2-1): DSGVTQTPKHLITATGQRVTLRCSPRSGDLSVYWYQQSLDQGLQFLIQYYNGEERAKGNILERFSAQQFPDLHSELNLSSLELGDSALYFCASSVEVRDEQFFGPGTRLTVL.

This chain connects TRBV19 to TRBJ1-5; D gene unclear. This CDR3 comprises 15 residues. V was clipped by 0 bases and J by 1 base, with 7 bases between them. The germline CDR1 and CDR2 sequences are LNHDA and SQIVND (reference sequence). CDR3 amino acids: CASSIDGRSNQPQHF. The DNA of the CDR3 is TGTGCCAGTAGTATAGATGGACGGAGCAATCAGCCCCAGCATTTT.

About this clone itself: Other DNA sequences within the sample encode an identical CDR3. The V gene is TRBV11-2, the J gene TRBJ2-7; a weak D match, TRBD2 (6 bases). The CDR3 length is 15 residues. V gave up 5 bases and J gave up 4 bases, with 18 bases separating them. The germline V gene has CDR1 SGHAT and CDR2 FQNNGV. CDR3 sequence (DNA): TGTGCCAGCAGCCACCCGGGGCTAGCGCCTTACGAGCAGTACTTC. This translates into CASSHPGLAPYEQYF.

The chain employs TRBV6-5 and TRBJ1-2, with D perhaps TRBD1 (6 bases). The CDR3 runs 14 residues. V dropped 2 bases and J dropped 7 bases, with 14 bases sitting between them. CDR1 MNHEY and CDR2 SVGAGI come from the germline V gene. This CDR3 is CASSYAGQPGGYTF. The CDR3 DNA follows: TGTGCCAGCAGTTACGCGGGACAACCTGGTGGCTACACCTTC.

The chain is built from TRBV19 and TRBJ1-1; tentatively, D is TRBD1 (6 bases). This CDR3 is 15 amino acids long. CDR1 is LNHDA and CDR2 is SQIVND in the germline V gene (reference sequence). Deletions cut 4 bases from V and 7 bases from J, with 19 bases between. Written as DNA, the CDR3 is TGTGCCAGTAGTAGCACACAGGGCCCTGGGGGTGAAGCTTTCTTT. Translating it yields CASSSTQGPGGEAFF.

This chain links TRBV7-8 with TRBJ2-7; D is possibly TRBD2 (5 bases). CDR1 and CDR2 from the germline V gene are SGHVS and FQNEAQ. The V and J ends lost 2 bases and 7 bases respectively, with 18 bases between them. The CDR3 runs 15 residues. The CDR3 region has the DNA TGTGCCAGCAGCTTATTCAGCGAGGGCTTTGGGGAGCAGTACTTC. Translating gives CASSLFSEGFGEQYF.

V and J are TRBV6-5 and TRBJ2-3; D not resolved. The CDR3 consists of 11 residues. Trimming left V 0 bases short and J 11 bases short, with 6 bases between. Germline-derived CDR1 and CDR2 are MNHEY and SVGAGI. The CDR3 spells CASSYSSVQYF. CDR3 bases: TGTGCCAGCAGTTACTCTAGTGTGCAGTATTTT.

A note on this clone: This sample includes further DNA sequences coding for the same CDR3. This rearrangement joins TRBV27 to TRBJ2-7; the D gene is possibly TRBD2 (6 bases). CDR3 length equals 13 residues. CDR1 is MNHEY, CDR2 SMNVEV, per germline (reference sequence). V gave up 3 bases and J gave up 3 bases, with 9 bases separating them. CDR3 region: CASSLRGGYEQYF. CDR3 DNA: TGTGCCAGCAGTTTGAGGGGAGGCTACGAGCAGTACTTC.

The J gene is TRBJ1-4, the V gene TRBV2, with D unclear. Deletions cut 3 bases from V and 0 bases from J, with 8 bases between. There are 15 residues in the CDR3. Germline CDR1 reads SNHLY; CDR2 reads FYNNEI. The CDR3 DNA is TGTGCCAGCAGTGAGGGCAGTGCAACTAATGAAAAACTGTTTTTT. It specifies CASSEGSATNEKLFF. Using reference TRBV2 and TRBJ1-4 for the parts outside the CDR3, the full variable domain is EPEVTQTPSHQVTQMGQEVILRCVPISNHLYFYWYRQILGQKVEFLVSFYNNEISEKSEIFDDQFSVERPDGSNFTLKIRSTKLEDSAMYFCASSEGSATNEKLFFGSGTQLSVL.

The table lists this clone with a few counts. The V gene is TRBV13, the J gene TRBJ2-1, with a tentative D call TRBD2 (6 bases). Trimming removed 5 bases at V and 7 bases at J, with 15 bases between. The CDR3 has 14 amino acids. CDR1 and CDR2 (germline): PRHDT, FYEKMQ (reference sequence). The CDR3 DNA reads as TGTGCCAGCAGCCCCACGGAGCGGGTGAATGAGCAGTTCTTC. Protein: CASSPTERVNEQFF.

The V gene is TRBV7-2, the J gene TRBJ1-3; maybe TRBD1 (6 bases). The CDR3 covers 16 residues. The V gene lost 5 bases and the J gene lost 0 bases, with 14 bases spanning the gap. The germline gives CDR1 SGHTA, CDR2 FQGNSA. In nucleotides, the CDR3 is TGTGCCAGCAGCCCATGGGACACGAGCTCTGGAAACACCATATATTTT. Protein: CASSPWDTSSGNTIYF.

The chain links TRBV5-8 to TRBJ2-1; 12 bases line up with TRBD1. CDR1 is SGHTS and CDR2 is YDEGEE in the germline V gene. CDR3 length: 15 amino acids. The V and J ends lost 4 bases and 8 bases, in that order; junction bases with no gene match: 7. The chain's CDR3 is CASSVGTGGLDEQFF. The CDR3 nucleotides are TGTGCCAGCAGCGTCGGGACAGGGGGCTTGGATGAGCAGTTCTTC.

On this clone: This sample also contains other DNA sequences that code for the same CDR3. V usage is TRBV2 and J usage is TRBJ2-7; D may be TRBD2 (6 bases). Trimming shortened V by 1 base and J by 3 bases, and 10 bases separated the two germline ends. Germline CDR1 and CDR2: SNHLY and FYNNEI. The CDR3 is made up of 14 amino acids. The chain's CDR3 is CASSEGAGNYEQYF. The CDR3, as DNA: TGTGCCAGCAGTGAAGGAGCGGGTAACTACGAGCAGTACTTC.

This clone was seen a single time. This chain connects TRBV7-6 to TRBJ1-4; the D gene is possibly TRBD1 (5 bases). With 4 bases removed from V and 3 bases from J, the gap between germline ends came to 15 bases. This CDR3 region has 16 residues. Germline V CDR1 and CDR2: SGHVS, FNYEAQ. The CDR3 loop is CASSSNRGMANEKLFF. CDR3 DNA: TGTGCCAGCAGCTCCAACCGGGGGATGGCTAATGAAAAACTGTTTTTT.